The following is a TCR beta chain sequence with its context. Here immunoSEQ multiplex PCR was the method, and the copy in TCRdb shows in-frame clones only, minus some. The table shows millions of clones, with 95% occurring only once. The sample belongs to a study of shared clonotypes between healthy human individuals. Germline V gives CDR1 MNHEY, CDR2 SVGAGI. The germline V and J ends were trimmed by 0 bases and 6 bases, with 12 bases remaining between them. This CDR3 has 14 residues. V usage is TRBV6-5 and J usage is TRBJ2-7; D gene uncertain. Sequenced material: naive CD4+ T cells sorted from blood. The subset denotes: CD45RA+ positively selected. The source is a young man in good health. The CDR3 DNA sequence: TGTGCCAGCAGTTACTCCTCACCCGAATTCGAGCAGTACTTC. This sequence encodes CASSYSSPEFEQYF.